The sequence of this TCR beta chain was determined in a study of control samples from healthy donors and cancer patients. The assay was immunoSEQ multiplex PCR, and TCRdb's table has in-frame clones only and misses some. The table has 170,000 or so clones, nearly 90% seen once. Trimming removed 2 bases at V and 8 bases at J, with 12 bases between. CDR3 length: 14 residues. Germline loops: CDR1 MNHEY, CDR2 SVGAGI. J is TRBJ1-4 and V is TRBV6-5; D possibly corresponds to TRBD1 (6 bases). The sample was blood. The clonotype originates from a woman in her fifties or sixties in good health. CDR3 DNA sequence: TGTGCCAGCAGTTACCACAGGGCCCAGGAAAAACTGTTTTTT. This encodes CASSYHRAQEKLFF.